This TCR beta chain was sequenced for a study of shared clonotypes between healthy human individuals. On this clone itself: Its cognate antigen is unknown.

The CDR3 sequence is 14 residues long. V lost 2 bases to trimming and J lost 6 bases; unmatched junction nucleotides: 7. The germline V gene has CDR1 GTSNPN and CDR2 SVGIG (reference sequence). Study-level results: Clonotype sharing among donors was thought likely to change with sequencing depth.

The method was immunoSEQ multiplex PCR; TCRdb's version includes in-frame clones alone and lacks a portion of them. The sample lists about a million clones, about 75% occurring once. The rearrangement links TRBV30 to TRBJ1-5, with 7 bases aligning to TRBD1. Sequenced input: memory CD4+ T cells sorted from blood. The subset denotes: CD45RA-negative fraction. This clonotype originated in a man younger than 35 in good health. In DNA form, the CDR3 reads TGTGCCTGGAGTTCACTCGCAGGGGGTCAGCCCCAGCATTTT. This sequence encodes CAWSSLAGGQPQHF.